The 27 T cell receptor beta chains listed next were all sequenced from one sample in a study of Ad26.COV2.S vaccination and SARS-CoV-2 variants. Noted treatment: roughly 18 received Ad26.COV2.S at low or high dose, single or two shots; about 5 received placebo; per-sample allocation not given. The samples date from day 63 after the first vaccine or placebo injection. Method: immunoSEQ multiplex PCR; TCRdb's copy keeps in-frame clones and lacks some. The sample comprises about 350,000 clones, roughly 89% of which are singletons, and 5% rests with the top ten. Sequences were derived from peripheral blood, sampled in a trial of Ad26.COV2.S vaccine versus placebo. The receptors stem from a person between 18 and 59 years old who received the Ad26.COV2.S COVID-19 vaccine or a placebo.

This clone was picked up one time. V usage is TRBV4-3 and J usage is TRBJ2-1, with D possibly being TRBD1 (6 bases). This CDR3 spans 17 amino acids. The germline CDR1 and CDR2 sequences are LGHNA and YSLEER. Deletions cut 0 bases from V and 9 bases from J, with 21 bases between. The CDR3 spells CASSQEWSSAGAAEQFF. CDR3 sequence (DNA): TGCGCCAGCAGCCAAGAGTGGAGTTCTGCAGGGGCTGCTGAGCAGTTCTTC.

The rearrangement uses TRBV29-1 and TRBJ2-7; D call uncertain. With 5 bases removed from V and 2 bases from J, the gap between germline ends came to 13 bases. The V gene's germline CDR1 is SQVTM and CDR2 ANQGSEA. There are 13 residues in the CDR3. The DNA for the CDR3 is TGCAGCGTTAGAGCAGGAGCCACCTACGAGCAGTACTTC. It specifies CSVRAGATYEQYF.

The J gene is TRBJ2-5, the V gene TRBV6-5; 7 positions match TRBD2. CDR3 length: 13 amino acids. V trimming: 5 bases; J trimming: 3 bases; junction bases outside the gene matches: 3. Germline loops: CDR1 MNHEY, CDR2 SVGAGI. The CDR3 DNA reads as TGTGCCAGCAGTCTAGGACTAGAAGAGACCCAGTACTTC. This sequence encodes CASSLGLEETQYF.

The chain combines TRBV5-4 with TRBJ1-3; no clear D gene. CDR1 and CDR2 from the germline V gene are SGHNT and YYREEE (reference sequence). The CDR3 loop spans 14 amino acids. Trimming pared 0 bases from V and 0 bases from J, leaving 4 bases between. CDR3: CASSLGDSGNTIYF. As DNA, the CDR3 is TGTGCCAGCAGCTTGGGGGACTCTGGAAACACCATATATTTT.

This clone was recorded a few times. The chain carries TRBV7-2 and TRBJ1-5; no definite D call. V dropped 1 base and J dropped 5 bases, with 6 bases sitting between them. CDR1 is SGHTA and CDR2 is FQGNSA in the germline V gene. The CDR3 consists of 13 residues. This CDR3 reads CASSLVGDQPQHF. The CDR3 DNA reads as TGTGCCAGCAGCTTAGTGGGCGATCAGCCCCAGCATTTT.

CDR3 sequence reads: CASSGGNSPLHF. The CDR3 DNA follows: TGTGCCAGTAGTGGGGGTAATTCACCCCTCCACTTT. This chain links TRBV19 with TRBJ1-6; D might be TRBD1 (5 bases). Germline V gene data show CDR1 as LNHDA and CDR2 as SQIVND (reference sequence). V lost 5 bases, J lost 6 bases, and 5 bases lay in between. CDR3 length: 12 amino acids. Looking up the rest from reference TRBV19 and TRBJ1-6 gives the full variable domain: DGGITQSPKYLFRKEGQNVTLSCEQNLNHDAMYWYRQDPGQGLRLIYYSQIVNDFQKGDIAEGYSVSREKKESFPLTVTSAQKNPTAFYLCASSGGNSPLHFGNGTRLTVT.

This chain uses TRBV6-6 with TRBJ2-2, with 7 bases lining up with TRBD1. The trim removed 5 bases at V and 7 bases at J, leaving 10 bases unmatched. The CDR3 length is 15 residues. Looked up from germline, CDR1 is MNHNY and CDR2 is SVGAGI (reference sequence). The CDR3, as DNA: TGTGCCAGCAGTGACCCACAGGGGATCGACGGGGAGCTGTTTTTT. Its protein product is CASSDPQGIDGELFF.

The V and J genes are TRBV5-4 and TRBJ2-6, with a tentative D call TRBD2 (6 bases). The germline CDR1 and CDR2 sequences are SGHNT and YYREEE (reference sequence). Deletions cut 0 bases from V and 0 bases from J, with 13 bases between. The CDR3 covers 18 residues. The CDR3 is CASSLAGAGSSGANVLTF. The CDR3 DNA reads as TGTGCCAGCAGCTTGGCCGGAGCGGGTAGCTCTGGGGCCAACGTCCTGACTTTC.

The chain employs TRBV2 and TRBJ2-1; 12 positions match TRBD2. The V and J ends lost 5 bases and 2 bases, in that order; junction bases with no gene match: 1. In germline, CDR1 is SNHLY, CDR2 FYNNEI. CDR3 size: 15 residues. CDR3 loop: CASSRTSGTYNEQFF. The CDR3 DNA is TGTGCCAGCAGTAGGACTAGCGGGACCTACAATGAGCAGTTCTTC.

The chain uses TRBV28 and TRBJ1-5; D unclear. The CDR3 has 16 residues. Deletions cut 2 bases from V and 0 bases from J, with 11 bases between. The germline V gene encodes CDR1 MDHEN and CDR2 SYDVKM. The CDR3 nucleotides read TGTGCCAGCAGTTTAAGTGGGAAATATAGCAATCAGCCCCAGCATTTT. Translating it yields CASSLSGKYSNQPQHF.

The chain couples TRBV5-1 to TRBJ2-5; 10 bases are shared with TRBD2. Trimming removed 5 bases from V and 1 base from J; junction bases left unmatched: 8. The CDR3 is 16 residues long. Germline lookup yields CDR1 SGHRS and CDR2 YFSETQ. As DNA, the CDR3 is TGCGCCAGCAGATCCGCTAGCGGGGGTCCCCAAGAGACCCAGTACTTC. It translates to CASRSASGGPQETQYF. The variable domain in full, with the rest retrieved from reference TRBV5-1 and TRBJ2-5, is KAGVTQTPRYLIKTRGQQVTLSCSPISGHRSVSWYQQTPGQGLQFLFEYFSETQRNKGNFPGRFSGRQFSNSRSEMNVSTLELGDSALYLCASRSASGGPQETQYFGPGTRLLVL.

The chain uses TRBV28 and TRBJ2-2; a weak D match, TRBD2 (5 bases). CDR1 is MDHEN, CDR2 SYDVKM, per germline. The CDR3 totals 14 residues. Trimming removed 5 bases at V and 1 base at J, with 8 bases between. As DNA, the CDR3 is TGTGCCAGCAGTCCAGGACTGAACACCGGGGAGCTGTTTTTT. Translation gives CASSPGLNTGELFF.

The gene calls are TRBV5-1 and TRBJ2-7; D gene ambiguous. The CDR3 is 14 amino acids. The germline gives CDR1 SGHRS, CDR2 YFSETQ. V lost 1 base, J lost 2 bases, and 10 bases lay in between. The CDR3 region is CASSLLYRTYEQYF. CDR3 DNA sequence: TGCGCCAGCAGCTTGCTATATAGAACCTACGAGCAGTACTTC. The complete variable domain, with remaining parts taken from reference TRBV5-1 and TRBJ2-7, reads KAGVTQTPRYLIKTRGQQVTLSCSPISGHRSVSWYQQTPGQGLQFLFEYFSETQRNKGNFPGRFSGRQFSNSRSEMNVSTLELGDSALYLCASSLLYRTYEQYFGPGTRLTVT.

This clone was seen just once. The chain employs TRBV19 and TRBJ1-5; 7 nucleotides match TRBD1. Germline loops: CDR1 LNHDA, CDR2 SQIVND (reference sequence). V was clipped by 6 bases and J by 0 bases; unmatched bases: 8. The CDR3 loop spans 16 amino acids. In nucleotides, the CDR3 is TGTGCCAGTAGAGGCAGGGGGGTCTATAGCAATCAGCCCCAGCATTTT. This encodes CASRGRGVYSNQPQHF.

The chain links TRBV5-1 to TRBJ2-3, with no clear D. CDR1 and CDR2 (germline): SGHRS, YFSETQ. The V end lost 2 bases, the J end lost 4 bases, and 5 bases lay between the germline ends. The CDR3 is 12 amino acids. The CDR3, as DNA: TGCGCCAGCAGCTTTGAATCAGATACGCAGTATTTT. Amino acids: CASSFESDTQYF. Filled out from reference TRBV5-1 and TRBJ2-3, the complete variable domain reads KAGVTQTPRYLIKTRGQQVTLSCSPISGHRSVSWYQQTPGQGLQFLFEYFSETQRNKGNFPGRFSGRQFSNSRSEMNVSTLELGDSALYLCASSFESDTQYFGPGTRLTVL.

This chain's CDR3 is CASLSSGQGGGYTF. The CDR3 nucleotides are TGCGCCAGCCTCTCCTCGGGCCAAGGAGGTGGCTACACCTTC. The genes are TRBV10-2 and TRBJ1-2, with D hard to call. This CDR3 is built from 14 residues. Germline V gene data show CDR1 as WSHSY and CDR2 as SAAADI. Trimming removed 8 bases from V and 7 bases from J, with 20 bases in between.

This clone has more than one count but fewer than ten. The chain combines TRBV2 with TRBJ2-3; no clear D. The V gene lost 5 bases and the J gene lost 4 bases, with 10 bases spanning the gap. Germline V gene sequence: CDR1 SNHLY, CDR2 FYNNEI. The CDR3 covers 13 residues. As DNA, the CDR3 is TGTGCCAGCAGTCGAGAATCCTCAGATACGCAGTATTTT. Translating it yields CASSRESSDTQYF.

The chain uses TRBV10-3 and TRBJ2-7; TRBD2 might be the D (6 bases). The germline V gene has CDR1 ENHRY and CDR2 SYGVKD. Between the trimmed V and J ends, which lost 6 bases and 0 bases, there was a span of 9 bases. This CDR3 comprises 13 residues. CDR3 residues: CAIREGPSYEQYF. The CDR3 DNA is TGTGCCATCAGGGAGGGACCCTCCTACGAGCAGTACTTC.

This CDR3 reads CASSPLGGQNTGELFF. CDR3 nucleotide sequence: TGCGCCAGCAGCCCCTTGGGCGGTCAGAACACCGGGGAGCTGTTTTTT. The rearrangement links TRBV4-1 to TRBJ2-2; D gene uncertain. Germline CDR1 and CDR2: MGHRA and YSYEKL. V was cut by 4 bases and J by 1 base, with 13 bases left in between. The CDR3 loop spans 16 amino acids.

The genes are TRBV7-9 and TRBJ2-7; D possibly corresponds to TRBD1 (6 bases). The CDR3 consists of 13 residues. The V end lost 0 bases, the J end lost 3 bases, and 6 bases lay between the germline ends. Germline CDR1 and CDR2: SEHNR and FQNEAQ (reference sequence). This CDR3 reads CASSLAGHYEQYF. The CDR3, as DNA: TGTGCCAGCAGCTTAGCGGGACACTACGAGCAGTACTTC.

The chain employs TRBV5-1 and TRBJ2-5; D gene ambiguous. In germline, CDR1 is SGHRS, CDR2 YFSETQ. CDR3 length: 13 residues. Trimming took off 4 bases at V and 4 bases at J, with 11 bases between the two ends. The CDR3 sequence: CASSRLESETQYF. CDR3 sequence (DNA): TGCGCCAGCAGCCGACTGGAGTCAGAGACCCAGTACTTC.

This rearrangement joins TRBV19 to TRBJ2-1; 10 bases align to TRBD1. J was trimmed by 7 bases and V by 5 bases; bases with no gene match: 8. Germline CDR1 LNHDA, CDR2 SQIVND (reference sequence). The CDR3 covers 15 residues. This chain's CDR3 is CASSPRDRGVNEQFF. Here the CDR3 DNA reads TGTGCCAGTAGTCCCCGGGACAGGGGTGTTAATGAGCAGTTCTTC.

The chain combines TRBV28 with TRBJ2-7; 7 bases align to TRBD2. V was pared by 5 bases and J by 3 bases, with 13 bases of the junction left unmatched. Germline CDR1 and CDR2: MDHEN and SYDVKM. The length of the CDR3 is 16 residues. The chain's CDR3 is CASSPRDYGSDYEQYF. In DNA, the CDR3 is TGTGCCAGCAGTCCTCGGGACTATGGTTCAGACTACGAGCAGTACTTC.

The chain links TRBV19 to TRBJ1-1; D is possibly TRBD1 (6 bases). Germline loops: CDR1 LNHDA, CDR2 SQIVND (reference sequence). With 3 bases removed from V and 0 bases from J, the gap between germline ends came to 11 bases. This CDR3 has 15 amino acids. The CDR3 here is CASSIRDTMNTEAFF. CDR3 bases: TGTGCCAGTAGTATTCGGGACACCATGAACACTGAAGCTTTCTTT.

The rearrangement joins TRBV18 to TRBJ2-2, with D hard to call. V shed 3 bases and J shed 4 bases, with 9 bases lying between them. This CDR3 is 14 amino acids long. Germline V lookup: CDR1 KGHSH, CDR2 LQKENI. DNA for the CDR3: TGTGCCAGCTCACCCCCGGGTTCCACCGGGGAGCTGTTTTTT. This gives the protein CASSPPGSTGELFF.

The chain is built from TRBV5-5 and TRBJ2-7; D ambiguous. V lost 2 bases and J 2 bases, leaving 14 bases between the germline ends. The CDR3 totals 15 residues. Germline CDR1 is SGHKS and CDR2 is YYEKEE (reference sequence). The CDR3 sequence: CASSFWGIGPYEQYF. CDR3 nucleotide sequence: TGTGCCAGCAGCTTTTGGGGTATAGGCCCCTACGAGCAGTACTTC.

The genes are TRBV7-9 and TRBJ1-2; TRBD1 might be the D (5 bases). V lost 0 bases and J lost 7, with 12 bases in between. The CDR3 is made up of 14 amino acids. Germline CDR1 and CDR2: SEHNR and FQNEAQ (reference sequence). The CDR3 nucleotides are TGTGCCAGCAGCTTAGCGCAGGGTACGGGTGGCTACACCTTC. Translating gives CASSLAQGTGGYTF.